This record looks at one T cell receptor (beta chain) sequence and its context. This clonotype was detected many times. Its binding antigen is unknown. Base qualities are not recorded, but no much larger clone differs from it by a single base. The entry originates in a study of T cells in Graves' hyperthyroidism and ophthalmopathy (dated by TCRdb to about 2019). Background on the whole study: Peripheral blood was sampled at the time of initial diagnosis, prior to any treatment. An independent validation cohort of around 19 hyperthyroidism patients and approximately 17 patients who later progressed to ophthalmopathy tested prospective prediction of ophthalmopathy. According to the paper, TCR Vbeta CDR3 sequencing was carried out on 135 peripheral blood samples, which came from 40 to 45 ophthalmopathy, around 74 hyperthyroidism and roughly 17 progressor patients. The roughly 91 discovery patients were randomly divided into training and test sets at a 7:3 ratio. Once sampling was done, hyperthyroidism patients were given methimazole at a starting dose of 30 mg daily, whereas ophthalmopathy patients were given high-dose intravenous methylprednisolone. Thyroid tissue and blood T-cell repertoires from over 5 Graves' hyperthyroidism patients were also compared in the study. TCR V-J signatures able to tell the groups apart were searched for in a discovery cohort of some 97 patients, of whom around 42 had Graves' ophthalmopathy and around 58 had stable Graves' hyperthyroidism.

Ophthalmopathy patients had moderately to severely active disease, with a Clinical Activity Score of 3 or more, a NOSPECS grade of 4 or more, and a disease duration of less than 3 months. Exclusion was applied to patients with uncontrolled infections, other autoimmune diseases, pregnancy or lactation. Diagnoses were established on the basis of clinical symptoms, serum thyroxine and TRAb, thyroid ultrasound, and orbital computed tomography. PBMCs were isolated from 8 to 10 ml of fresh peripheral blood by Ficoll-Paque density gradient centrifugation. Total RNA was extracted with Trizol reagent, and quality was checked on an Agilent 2100 Bioanalyzer. TCR beta CDR3 regions were amplified from RNA transcripts. The TCR CDR3 was subjected to a first round of RT-PCR using the HTBI primer set and the Qiagen OneStep RT-PCR kit. Libraries were constructed in a second round of multiplex PCR, after which size selection and purification were performed. The libraries were sequenced on an Illumina HiSeq2000 using paired-end 100 bp reads. On the study's bioinformatics: SOAPnuke was used to process the raw data, removing reads that contained adapters or uncalled bases, had a mean Phred below 15, or lacked an exact match to the constant primer or identifier. COPE v1.2.5 was used to merge the high-quality paired reads, and each unique nucleotide sequence was defined as a clonotype. MiTCR v1.1 was used to align the clonotypes against IMGT TRBV, TRBD and TRBJ reference segments. The analysis included only V-J combinations with a frequency above 0.0001, which together covered roughly 99% of the repertoires. The TCS score was defined as F50 (clonal expansion) divided by E x V (chaos), with BLOSUM62-based TCRdist calculated between CDR3 peptides within each V-J. Welch's t-statistics and random forest reduced roughly 500 V-J features to 10 to 15, which were used in a naive Bayes classifier (R e1071). TCRdb reworked the public reads: Q25 trimming with fastp, MiXCR clone assembly, productive beta chains retained. Each entry is one CDR3 protein sequence, shown with its most common DNA and genes. TCRdb, not the authors, supplied the V and J calls. This sample is represented by some 370,000 distinct CDR3 sequences; roughly 13% of them were singletons. The leading ten clones occupy 25% to 30% of the sample.

Results and caveats for the whole study, not just this receptor: No statistical method was used to fix the sample size in advance, and group allocation was not hidden from the investigators. Ophthalmopathy was separated from stable hyperthyroidism by a 13 V-J signature model, with around 88% sensitivity and about 81% specificity obtained in cross-validation and 80%/75% obtained in testing. Most expanded thyroid clonotypes (frequency above 0.001) were also detected in blood, suggesting blood repertoires may reflect thyroid immune responses. In validation, progression to ophthalmopathy was predicted by the model with approximately 67% sensitivity and roughly 76% specificity, a median of 6.5 months before onset.

From its cysteine to its phenylalanine, the CDR3 spans 16 amino acids. The retained sequence is limited to the CDR3, 48 bases, with the frame set at the first base. V and J lose 2 bases and 3 bases, and a span of 16 bases separates them. Sequences MDHEN (CDR1) and SYDVKM (CDR2) are obtained from the germline V gene. Sequences were obtained from blood. The rearrangement combines TRBV28 with TRBJ2-5; confidence is insufficient to name the D gene. This TCR came from a man aged 45 to 65 with Graves' ophthalmopathy. The DNA is as follows: TGTGCCAGCAGTTTAACCCAGTTGAGGCGGAAAGAGACCCAGTACTTC. The translation is CASSLTQLRRKETQYF.